These 30 T cell receptor beta chains originate from one sample sequenced in a study of shared clonotypes between healthy human individuals. Only in-frame clones appear in the TCRdb table, and some are missing; sequencing was by immunoSEQ multiplex PCR. Among about 2 million clones listed, approximately 94% were seen once. Terminally differentiated effector memory CD45RA+ cells were excluded by CCR7 positive selection of CD45RO-negative cells. Sample: naive CD8+ T cells sorted from blood. Receptors were obtained from a man in his late teens or twenties in good health.

CDR3 nucleotides: TGTGCCAGCAGCCCGGGGACTGGCCAAAAAGAGACCCAGTACTTC. Residues: CASSPGTGQKETQYF. The J gene is TRBJ2-5, the V gene TRBV7-9, with D possibly matching TRBD2 (6 bases). V lost 5 bases to trimming and J lost 3 bases, with 16 bases between them. The CDR3 extends over 15 amino acids. Germline lookup yields CDR1 SEHNR and CDR2 FQNEAQ (reference sequence).

This chain connects TRBV13 to TRBJ2-5; TRBD1 aligns across 8 bases. The trim removed 7 bases at V and 5 bases at J, leaving 6 bases unmatched. CDR3 size: 13 residues. The germline V gene has CDR1 PRHDT and CDR2 FYEKMQ (reference sequence). As DNA, the CDR3 is TGTGCCAGCAAGGGACAGGCAATGGAGACCCAGTACTTC. Protein product: CASKGQAMETQYF.

The V gene is TRBV28, the J gene TRBJ1-2, with 10 nucleotides matching TRBD1. Germline trimming cut 7 bases from V and 6 bases from J; bases unmatched to any gene: 14. Looked up from germline, CDR1 is MDHEN and CDR2 is SYDVKM. The CDR3 contains 16 residues. The CDR3 region is CASTAPTGGFRDGYTF. For the CDR3, the DNA is TGTGCCAGCACCGCCCCGACAGGGGGCTTCAGGGATGGCTACACCTTC.

The rearrangement joins TRBV30 to TRBJ1-5; possible D gene TRBD1, 5 bases. CDR1 and CDR2 (germline): GTSNPN, SVGIG (reference sequence). Trimming left V 2 bases short and J 7 bases short, with 12 bases between. The CDR3 has 13 residues. The CDR3, as DNA: TGTGCCTGGAGTCCCCAGGGAGGCCAGCCCCAGCATTTT. It codes for CAWSPQGGQPQHF.

A note on this clone: The same CDR3 also results from other DNA sequences found in this sample. The rearrangement links TRBV9 to TRBJ2-2, with 7 positions matching TRBD2. Germline V CDR1 and CDR2: SGDLS, YYNGEE. J gave up 5 bases and V 0 bases, and 1 base lay outside the gene matches. CDR3 size: 14 residues. CDR3 DNA: TGTGCCAGCAGCGTAGGCGGGGGAACCGGGGAGCTGTTTTTT. This gives the protein CASSVGGGTGELFF.

The chain employs TRBV9 and TRBJ1-1; no reliable D call. V lost 1 base and J 6 bases, leaving 4 bases between the germline ends. The CDR3 has 11 residues. The germline V gene has CDR1 SGDLS and CDR2 YYNGEE. The CDR3, as DNA: TGTGCCAGCAGCGTACTTTCTGAAGCTTTCTTT. Encoded protein: CASSVLSEAFF.

The chain couples TRBV2 to TRBJ2-3; D possibly uses TRBD1 or TRBD2 (5 bases each). The CDR3 has 16 residues. CDR1 is SNHLY, CDR2 FYNNEI, per germline. V was trimmed by 1 base and J by 3 bases, leaving 14 bases between them. The DNA of the CDR3 is TGTGCCAGCAGTGAAGGGGGCCTCGGGGAGACAGATACGCAGTATTTT. Translation gives CASSEGGLGETDTQYF.

The V and J genes are TRBV6-5 and TRBJ1-1, with a possible D match to TRBD1 (6 bases). This CDR3 is built from 14 residues. Trimming shortened V by 2 bases and J by 4 bases, and 11 bases separated the two germline ends. The V gene's germline CDR1 is MNHEY and CDR2 SVGAGI. The CDR3 sequence: CASSYDSGATEAFF. For the CDR3, the DNA is TGTGCCAGCAGTTACGATTCAGGGGCCACTGAAGCTTTCTTT.

The V call is TRBV6-1, the J call TRBJ2-7; 8 nucleotides line up with TRBD1. The J segment lost 4 bases and the V segment lost 0 bases, leaving 5 bases of the junction unmatched. The CDR3 runs 15 residues. The germline CDR1 and CDR2 sequences are MNHNS and SASEGT. CDR3 sequence reads: CASSEAEDRGYEQYF. CDR3 DNA: TGTGCCAGCAGTGAAGCGGAAGACAGGGGATACGAGCAGTACTTC.

This chain links TRBV9 with TRBJ2-7; 13 bases map to TRBD2. The length of the CDR3 is 15 residues. Losses at the gene ends were 1 base for V and 5 bases for J; bases not matched to a gene: 3. Germline loops: CDR1 SGDLS, CDR2 YYNGEE. CDR3 bases: TGTGCCAGCAGCGTATTTGGACTAGCGGGAGACGAGCAGTACTTC. It translates to CASSVFGLAGDEQYF.

This clone was recorded only once. The chain couples TRBV7-9 to TRBJ2-3; the D is unclear. Germline CDR1 reads SEHNR; CDR2 reads FQNEAQ (reference sequence). Trimming pared 0 bases from V and 4 bases from J, leaving 8 bases between. The CDR3 consists of 14 residues. The CDR3 sequence is CASSLAVGSDTQYF. Written as DNA, the CDR3 is TGTGCCAGCAGCTTAGCGGTGGGGTCAGATACGCAGTATTTT.

A note on this clone: The sample holds other DNA sequences that translate to the same CDR3. The chain links TRBV7-2 to TRBJ2-7; possibly TRBD1 for D (5 bases). The CDR3 covers 14 residues. V was trimmed by 1 base and J by 3 bases, leaving 10 bases between them. Germline V gene data show CDR1 as SGHTA and CDR2 as FQGNSA. The CDR3: CASSLVGPSYEQYF. CDR3 nucleotide sequence: TGTGCCAGCAGCTTAGTGGGGCCTAGCTACGAGCAGTACTTC. Using reference TRBV7-2 and TRBJ2-7 for the parts outside the CDR3, the full variable domain is GAGVSQSPSNKVTEKGKDVELRCDPISGHTALYWYRQSLGQGLEFLIYFQGNSAPDKSGLPSDRFSAERTGGSVSTLTIQRTQQEDSAVYLCASSLVGPSYEQYFGPGTRLTVT.

The chain uses TRBV11-2 and TRBJ1-3; 7 bases fit TRBD1. The V gene end was trimmed by 5 bases and the J gene end by 1 base; junction bases not matched to a gene: 5. Germline V gene lookup returns CDR1 SGHAT and CDR2 FQNNGV. This CDR3 comprises 15 residues. The CDR3 DNA follows: TGTGCCAGCAGCCCCACAGGGGCGTCTGGAAACACCATATATTTT. As protein: CASSPTGASGNTIYF. The whole variable domain, remainder taken from reference TRBV11-2 and TRBJ1-3, is EAGVAQSPRYKIIEKRQSVAFWCNPISGHATLYWYQQILGQGPKLLIQFQNNGVVDDSQLPKDRFSAERLKGVDSTLKIQPAKLEDSAVYLCASSPTGASGNTIYFGEGSWLTVV.

This sequence joins TRBV5-8 and TRBJ2-1, with 10 bases identical to TRBD1. Unmatched junction bases numbered 5, after V lost 3 bases and J lost 5 bases. The CDR3 runs 15 residues. CDR1 and CDR2 from the germline V gene are SGHTS and YDEGEE. The CDR3 nucleotides read TGTGCCAGCAGCTCCCGGGACAGGGGACACAATGAGCAGTTCTTC. It encodes CASSSRDRGHNEQFF.

This clone has a count of ten or more. The rearrangement links TRBV30 to TRBJ1-1; 10 bases fit TRBD1. The CDR3 loop spans 16 amino acids. With V trimmed by 8 bases and J by 0 bases, 12 bases remained unmatched. The germline V gene has CDR1 GTSNPN and CDR2 SVGIG (reference sequence). The CDR3 region is CAGGRGQGIMNTEAFF. Here the CDR3 DNA reads TGTGCCGGAGGAAGGGGACAGGGGATTATGAACACTGAAGCTTTCTTT.

A word on this clone: Other DNA sequences in the same sample also yield this CDR3. The genes are TRBV7-2 and TRBJ2-7; D not resolved. This CDR3 contains 12 residues. Trimming stripped 0 bases from V and 6 bases from J, with 6 bases between. Germline lookup yields CDR1 SGHTA and CDR2 FQGNSA. The CDR3 sequence: CASSLAGSEQYF. Here the CDR3 DNA reads TGTGCCAGCAGCTTAGCGGGCAGCGAGCAGTACTTC.

This clone has only one observation. CDR3 loop: CASSTPGGDEQYF. CDR3 nucleotide sequence: TGTGCCAGCAGCACGCCAGGGGGGGACGAGCAGTACTTC. V usage is TRBV11-2 and J usage is TRBJ2-7, with D possibly being TRBD1 or TRBD2 (7 bases each). The CDR3 has 13 residues. V lost 5 bases to trimming and J lost 5 bases, with 13 bases between them. Per germline, CDR1 SGHAT and CDR2 FQNNGV. Together with reference TRBV11-2 and TRBJ2-7, the CDR3 gives the full variable domain: EAGVAQSPRYKIIEKRQSVAFWCNPISGHATLYWYQQILGQGPKLLIQFQNNGVVDDSQLPKDRFSAERLKGVDSTLKIQPAKLEDSAVYLCASSTPGGDEQYFGPGTRLTVT.

The rearrangement links TRBV6-1 to TRBJ2-2; D unresolved. Trimming shortened V by 2 bases and J by 5 bases, and 6 bases separated the two germline ends. This CDR3 comprises 13 residues. Per germline, CDR1 MNHNS and CDR2 SASEGT. The CDR3 loop reads CASSEFETGELFF. The DNA of the CDR3 is TGTGCCAGCAGTGAATTCGAGACCGGGGAGCTGTTTTTT.

Comments on this clone: Additional DNA sequences in this sample encode the identical CDR3. The chain uses TRBV7-3 and TRBJ2-5, with 7 bases that match TRBD1. Germline loops: CDR1 SGHTA, CDR2 FQGTGA. Trimming took 0 bases from V and 5 from J; bases not matched to a gene: 3. The length of the CDR3 is 14 residues. CDR3 DNA sequence: TGTGCCAGCAGCTTAACAGGGGGCGGTGAGACCCAGTACTTC. Protein: CASSLTGGGETQYF.

J is TRBJ1-5 and V is TRBV6-1, with D unclear. There are 13 residues in the CDR3. The V gene lost 2 bases and the J gene lost 6 bases, with 8 bases spanning the gap. CDR1 and CDR2 (germline): MNHNS, SASEGT. CDR3: CASSESRTQPQHF. In nucleotides, the CDR3 is TGTGCCAGCAGTGAATCGCGGACTCAGCCCCAGCATTTT.

This clone was observed a single time. The gene calls are TRBV27 and TRBJ2-5, with 12 bases matching TRBD1. There are 14 residues in the CDR3. Trimming removed 10 bases from V and 3 bases from J; junction bases left unmatched: 6. Germline V CDR1 and CDR2: MNHEY, SMNVEV (reference sequence). CDR3 loop: CATGGTGGEETQYF. CDR3 nucleotides: TGTGCCACCGGGGGGACAGGGGGCGAAGAGACCCAGTACTTC.

J is TRBJ2-1 and V is TRBV4-2; D is possibly TRBD2 (7 bases). The CDR3 runs 15 residues. The ends were cut back, 0 bases at V and 7 bases at J, with 13 bases in the middle. CDR1 is LGHNA, CDR2 YNFKEQ, per germline. The CDR3 loop is CASSQDVGGGNEQFF. CDR3 DNA: TGTGCCAGCAGCCAAGATGTGGGAGGGGGGAATGAGCAGTTCTTC.

The CDR3 bases are TGCGCCAGCAGCCACGCGGGCGTTGAGCAGTTCTTC. Its protein is CASSHAGVEQFF. The chain is built from TRBV4-1 and TRBJ2-1, with a tentative D call TRBD2 (5 bases). The CDR3 is 12 residues long. V was pared by 3 bases and J by 9 bases, with 9 bases between. Looked up from germline, CDR1 is MGHRA and CDR2 is YSYEKL.

The chain employs TRBV27 and TRBJ2-7; the match to TRBD1 covers 8 bases. Per the germline V gene, CDR1 is MNHEY and CDR2 is SMNVEV (reference sequence). V shed 5 bases and J 0 bases; nucleotides not matched to a gene: 9. This CDR3 has 16 residues. CDR3 bases: TGTGCCAGCAGTCCCCGGACAGGGTTGGACTCCTACGAGCAGTACTTC. Residues: CASSPRTGLDSYEQYF.

This chain connects TRBV7-8 to TRBJ1-2; 7 bases map to TRBD1. The CDR3 has 15 amino acids. The germline V gene encodes CDR1 SGHVS and CDR2 FQNEAQ. V shed 3 bases, J shed 2 bases, and the junction held 6 bases outside the gene matches. The CDR3 sequence is CASSFYAGGNYGYTF. The CDR3 nucleotides read TGTGCCAGCAGCTTTTATGCAGGGGGGAACTATGGCTACACCTTC. Looking up the rest from reference TRBV7-8 and TRBJ1-2 gives the full variable domain: GAGVSQSPRYKVAKRGQDVALRCDPISGHVSLFWYQQALGQGPEFLTYFQNEAQLDKSGLPSDRFFAERPEGSVSTLKIQRTQQEDSAVYLCASSFYAGGNYGYTFGSGTRLTVV.

The chain recombines TRBV4-3 with TRBJ2-7; the D gene is possibly TRBD2 (5 bases). This CDR3 has 20 residues. V lost 3 bases to trimming and J lost 3 bases, with 30 bases between them. Germline CDR1 and CDR2: LGHNA and YSLEER. The CDR3 nucleotides are TGCGCCAGCAGCCACGCGTGGAGCGGCGAACCCCTTTTGGGCTACTACGAGCAGTACTTC. Protein product: CASSHAWSGEPLLGYYEQYF.

The chain combines TRBV28 with TRBJ1-2, with 8 nucleotides matching TRBD1. The CDR3 covers 14 residues. From germline, CDR1 is MDHEN and CDR2 SYDVKM. V dropped 3 bases and J dropped 4; count of bases not matched to a gene: 4. The CDR3 protein is CASSLTGDIYGYTF. CDR3 DNA sequence: TGTGCCAGCAGTTTGACAGGGGATATCTATGGCTACACCTTC.

This rearrangement joins TRBV28 to TRBJ2-3; 10 positions match TRBD2. CDR3 size: 17 residues. The V gene end was trimmed by 3 bases and the J gene end by 0 bases; junction bases not matched to a gene: 6. Germline V gene lookup returns CDR1 MDHEN and CDR2 SYDVKM. CDR3 in DNA: TGTGCCAGCAGTTTCGGACTAGCGGAGACTAGCACAGATACGCAGTATTTT. As protein: CASSFGLAETSTDTQYF.

The CDR3 loop reads CASSPSTREGETQYF. The DNA for the CDR3 is TGTGCCAGCAGCCCATCTACTAGGGAGGGGGAGACCCAGTACTTC. The chain uses TRBV7-6 and TRBJ2-5; TRBD2 aligns across 7 bases. The CDR3 consists of 15 residues. The V segment lost 5 bases and the J segment 5 bases; nucleotides outside the gene matches: 11. Germline values: CDR1 SGHVS, CDR2 FNYEAQ.

The chain is built from TRBV28 and TRBJ1-1, with a possible D match to TRBD1 (6 bases). The ends were cut back, 4 bases at V and 4 bases at J, with 10 bases in the middle. The germline CDR1 and CDR2 sequences are MDHEN and SYDVKM. This CDR3 has 13 residues. The CDR3 loop reads CASSSEGGTEAFF. CDR3 in DNA: TGTGCCAGCAGTTCTGAGGGGGGCACTGAAGCTTTCTTT.